This T cell receptor beta chain originates from a study of T cells after yellow fever vaccination. Across the study: Those fractions that held only low numbers of cells were prepared using the SMART-Seq v4 Ultra Low Input RNA kit.

Germline CDR1 SGHRS, CDR2 YFSETQ. V was pared by 2 bases and J by 1 base, with 4 bases between. The CDR3 covers 14 residues. UMIs and a universal primer site were added when TCR cDNA was made by 5'RACE template switching. In TCRdb, the 5' RACE reads were re-called with MiXCR into one record per CDR3 protein. The table records 310,000 or so distinct CDR3 sequences, about 6.9% of them present only once. The sample was PBMCs, taken approximately 40 days after the first yellow fever vaccination. This receptor was identified in a man in his late teens or twenties who received the YFV17D yellow fever vaccine. The gene calls are TRBV5-1 and TRBJ2-6; D gene unclear. In DNA form, the CDR3 reads TGCGCCAGCAGCTTTTGGTCTGGGGCCAACGTCCTGACTTTC. Its protein is CASSFWSGANVLTF.